A selection of T cell receptor beta chains follows, all from one sample in a study of T cell responses to AZD1222 COVID-19 vaccine. Libraries were prepared by immunoSEQ multiplex PCR; TCRdb keeps only in-frame clonotypes and omits some of them. The sample holds around 130,000 clones; almost 95% are singletons and the top ten take approximately 1.5%. Sequenced material: peripheral blood, taken on day 0 of AZD1222 vaccination. These receptors were taken from an adult in good health. Each CDR3 is given with its conserved first and last residue. The D gene is left open where the match is weak.

d_call: NA
j_call: TRBJ2-1
v_call: TRBV5-4
cdr3_nt: TGTGCCAGCAGCTTGGATTCCGGCGCCTACAATGAGCAGTTCTTC
cdr3_aa: CASSLDSGAYNEQFF

d_call: TRBD2
j_call: TRBJ2-1
v_call: TRBV9
cdr3_nt: TGTGCCAGCAGCGTAGGGGTACTAGCGGGTTACAATGAGCAGTTCTTC
cdr3_aa: CASSVGVLAGYNEQFF

d_call: TRBD1
j_call: TRBJ1-1
v_call: TRBV5-6
cdr3_nt: TGTGCCAGCAGCTTCCGGACAGGGGGATCGAACACTGAAGCTTTCTTT
cdr3_aa: CASSFRTGGSNTEAFF

d_call: TRBD1
j_call: TRBJ2-2
v_call: TRBV5-1
cdr3_nt: TGCGCCAGCAGCTTGGAAGGGACAGGGGGCGTCGGGGAGCTGTTTTTT
cdr3_aa: CASSLEGTGGVGELFF

d_call: TRBD1
j_call: TRBJ2-1
v_call: TRBV19
cdr3_nt: TGTGCCAGTAGTATCAGGCAGGGGGTTTCCTACAATGAGCAGTTCTTC
cdr3_aa: CASSIRQGVSYNEQFF

d_call: NA
j_call: TRBJ1-1
v_call: TRBV2
cdr3_nt: TGTGCCAGCAGTGGACAGAGGAACACTGAAGCTTTCTTT
cdr3_aa: CASSGQRNTEAFF

d_call: TRBD1
j_call: TRBJ1-1
v_call: TRBV29-1
cdr3_nt: TGCAGCGTTGAGGCCCGGACAGGGGGGAACACTGAAGCTTTCTTT
cdr3_aa: CSVEARTGGNTEAFF

d_call: NA
j_call: TRBJ2-2
v_call: TRBV29-1
cdr3_nt: TGCAGCGTTGAAGACCCGGGACGGGCGAACACCGGGGAGCTGTTTTTT
cdr3_aa: CSVEDPGRANTGELFF

d_call: NA
j_call: TRBJ1-6
v_call: TRBV30
cdr3_nt: TGTGCCTGGAGCCCACCAGGCCCTTACAATAATTCACCCCTCCACTTT
cdr3_aa: CAWSPPGPYNNSPLHF

d_call: NA
j_call: TRBJ1-5
v_call: TRBV5-1
cdr3_nt: TGCGCCAGCAGCTTGATGGGGGATCAGCCCCAGCATTTT
cdr3_aa: CASSLMGDQPQHF

d_call: NA
j_call: TRBJ1-1
v_call: TRBV7-9
cdr3_nt: TGTGCCAGCAGCCGAGGCCCACAAGAAGCTTTCTTT
cdr3_aa: CASSRGPQEAFF

d_call: TRBD1
j_call: TRBJ1-2
v_call: TRBV6-5
cdr3_nt: TGTGCCAGTCAGGGACAGGGTGGATATGGCTACACCTTC
cdr3_aa: CASQGQGGYGYTF

d_call: NA
j_call: TRBJ2-2
v_call: TRBV12-3/TRBV12-4
cdr3_nt: TGTGCCAGCAGTCTAGAGTACACCGGGGAGCTGTTTTTT
cdr3_aa: CASSLEYTGELFF

d_call: NA
j_call: TRBJ2-7
v_call: TRBV7-9
cdr3_nt: TGTGCCAGCAGCTTAGAGGGGGGGAGCTACGAGCAGTACTTC
cdr3_aa: CASSLEGGSYEQYF

d_call: NA
j_call: TRBJ1-1
v_call: TRBV7-9
cdr3_nt: TGTGCCAGCAGCTTAGAGGCTTACACTGAAGCTTTCTTT
cdr3_aa: CASSLEAYTEAFF

d_call: NA
j_call: TRBJ1-1
v_call: TRBV4-1
cdr3_nt: TGCGCCAGCAGCCAAAGGGGGTTGCTTAAATTAGGGGACACTGAAGCTTTCTTT
cdr3_aa: CASSQRGLLKLGDTEAFF